These T cell receptor beta chains were read from a single sample in a study of identifying expanded T cells in peripheral blood. Using immunoSEQ multiplex PCR, the repertoire was profiled, and TCRdb retains in-frame clones only, with some absent. Here the sample spans around 100,000 clones, approximately 88% being singletons. The sequencing sample was made of blood. These receptors all stem from a person between 18 and 75 years old in good health. The CDR3 runs from the conserved cysteine through the conserved F or W. D genes are given only for firm matches.

D gene: -
J gene: TRBJ2-7
V gene: TRBV7-9
CDR3 protein: CASSSSRAATEQYF

D gene: -
J gene: TRBJ2-1
V gene: TRBV6-5
CDR3 protein: CASSPGTDNEQFF

D gene: -
J gene: TRBJ2-5
V gene: TRBV6-5
CDR3 protein: CASSYHPRVETQYF

D gene: -
J gene: TRBJ1-5
V gene: TRBV5-5
CDR3 protein: CASSSDDPVQPQHF

D gene: TRBD1
J gene: TRBJ2-2
V gene: TRBV13
CDR3 protein: CASSLRDRGRTGELFF

D gene: TRBD1
J gene: TRBJ1-4
V gene: TRBV2
CDR3 protein: CASTRTGGNEKLFF

D gene: -
J gene: TRBJ2-7
V gene: TRBV15
CDR3 protein: CATSKGGNSYEQYF

D gene: -
J gene: TRBJ2-1
V gene: TRBV27
CDR3 protein: CASSLRAHNEQFF

D gene: -
J gene: TRBJ1-3
V gene: TRBV29-1
CDR3 protein: CSVRTVTSSGNTIYF

D gene: TRBD1
J gene: TRBJ1-2
V gene: TRBV18
CDR3 protein: CASSLLSSGQGSYGYTF

D gene: -
J gene: TRBJ1-4
V gene: TRBV30
CDR3 protein: CAWSHRVGNEKLFF

D gene: -
J gene: TRBJ1-3
V gene: TRBV6-1
CDR3 protein: CASSEGGSGNTIYF

D gene: -
J gene: TRBJ1-2
V gene: TRBV30
CDR3 protein: CAWSVPGASELYGYTF

D gene: -
J gene: TRBJ2-6
V gene: TRBV19
CDR3 protein: CASSIRGYSGANVLTF

D gene: -
J gene: TRBJ2-7
V gene: TRBV15
CDR3 protein: CATSRERKSYEQYF

D gene: -
J gene: TRBJ1-6
V gene: TRBV2
CDR3 protein: CASSEAGSNSPLHF

D gene: -
J gene: TRBJ2-3
V gene: TRBV19
CDR3 protein: CASSPYLPLFSTDTQYF

D gene: -
J gene: TRBJ2-1
V gene: TRBV10-3
CDR3 protein: CATCRDILRNEQFF

D gene: -
J gene: TRBJ2-3
V gene: TRBV6-6
CDR3 protein: CASSPEGGLGDTQYF

D gene: TRBD1
J gene: TRBJ2-2
V gene: TRBV19
CDR3 protein: CASSMGQLWHGELFF

D gene: TRBD2
J gene: TRBJ2-1
V gene: TRBV6-5
CDR3 protein: CASSYSAETSFEQFF

D gene: -
J gene: TRBJ2-3
V gene: TRBV14
CDR3 protein: CASSQFLGRVTDTQYF

D gene: -
J gene: TRBJ1-5
V gene: TRBV6-5
CDR3 protein: CASSPTLRPQHF

D gene: -
J gene: TRBJ2-2
V gene: TRBV13
CDR3 protein: CASSLEPGGTGELFF

D gene: -
J gene: TRBJ1-4
V gene: TRBV7-2
CDR3 protein: CASSLGRGYEKLFF

D gene: TRBD2
J gene: TRBJ2-7
V gene: TRBV6-6
CDR3 protein: CASSSAGDYEQYF

D gene: -
J gene: TRBJ1-2
V gene: TRBV4-1
CDR3 protein: CASSQELALNYGYTF

D gene: TRBD1
J gene: TRBJ1-2
V gene: TRBV18
CDR3 protein: CASSEGQGIYGYTF

D gene: -
J gene: TRBJ1-5
V gene: TRBV6-1
CDR3 protein: CASSSTPGINQPQHF

D gene: -
J gene: TRBJ2-2
V gene: TRBV10-1
CDR3 protein: CASSEGVTGELFF

D gene: TRBD1
J gene: TRBJ1-6
V gene: TRBV30
CDR3 protein: CAWSGDSKNSPLHF

D gene: -
J gene: TRBJ2-5
V gene: TRBV27
CDR3 protein: CASSPRRFGKETQYF

D gene: -
J gene: TRBJ1-5
V gene: TRBV30
CDR3 protein: CAWSVRGHQPQHF

D gene: -
J gene: TRBJ2-7
V gene: TRBV10-3
CDR3 protein: CAISSGEEGTYEQYF

D gene: TRBD1
J gene: TRBJ1-2
V gene: TRBV5-6
CDR3 protein: CASSFKRGTGGYGYTF

D gene: TRBD1
J gene: TRBJ1-4
V gene: TRBV15
CDR3 protein: CATSRDRGAEKLFF

D gene: -
J gene: TRBJ1-6
V gene: TRBV5-5
CDR3 protein: CASSLRVSSGSSYNSPLHF

D gene: -
J gene: TRBJ1-2
V gene: TRBV7-2
CDR3 protein: CASSHNYGYTF

D gene: -
J gene: TRBJ1-3
V gene: TRBV5-1
CDR3 protein: CASSRDRTSSGNTIYF

D gene: TRBD2
J gene: TRBJ2-7
V gene: TRBV2
CDR3 protein: CASSVAPGGGLSEQYF

D gene: TRBD1
J gene: TRBJ1-2
V gene: TRBV19
CDR3 protein: CASQSTTGTNYGYTF

D gene: TRBD1
J gene: TRBJ2-1
V gene: TRBV9
CDR3 protein: CASSLSRTGGFYNEQFF